Listed below are T cell receptor beta chains from one sample, sequenced in a study of cytomegalovirus exposure and HLA in healthy donors. Clones were read by immunoSEQ multiplex PCR, and TCRdb kept only the in-frame ones, dropping some. The profile covers approximately 150,000 clones, with roughly 80% appearing a single time and less than 9% taken by the ten largest. The sample comprised PBMCs. The receptors stem from a man between 25 and 39 years old in good health and CMV-seropositive. The CDR3 runs from the conserved cysteine through the conserved F or W. A D gene is named only where the DNA matches it firmly. Rows may omit the clone size; those that give it use once, few, many or a size class.

>TRBJ1-6|.|TRBD1|TRBV7-8
CASSLEGGGQGSFSPLHF
TGTGCCAGCAGCTTAGAGGGGGGGGGACAGGGTAGTTTCTCACCCCTCCACTTT
>TRBJ1-5|.|TRBD1|TRBV27
CASSSQPGQGIPYSNQPQHF
TGTGCCAGCAGTTCCCAGCCCGGACAGGGGATACCCTATAGCAATCAGCCCCAGCATTTT
>TRBJ1-2|.|TRBD1|TRBV30
CAWSPGQNYGYTF
TGTGCCTGGAGTCCGGGACAGAACTATGGCTACACCTTC
>TRBJ2-2|.|.|TRBV5-1
CASSLPSPELFF
TGCGCCAGCAGCTTGCCTTCTCCGGAGCTGTTTTTT
>TRBJ1-6|once|.|TRBV7-9
CASSLAGGPNSPLHF
TGTGCCAGCAGCTTAGCTGGAGGGCCTAATTCACCCCTCCACTTT
>TRBJ1-2|few|TRBD1|TRBV6-5
CASSSPTGDGNYGYTF
TGTGCCAGCAGTTCCCCAACAGGGGACGGTAACTATGGCTACACCTTC
>TRBJ2-6|.|.|TRBV7-9
CASSLDRFSGANVLTF
TGTGCCAGCAGCTTAGACAGGTTCTCTGGGGCCAACGTCCTGACTTTC
>TRBJ2-7|few|.|TRBV19
CASSIFEGAYEQYF
TGTGCCAGTAGTATTTTTGAGGGAGCCTACGAGCAGTACTTC
>TRBJ2-3|.|.|TRBV27
CASSLSFGDTQYF
TGTGCCAGCAGTTTATCGTTCGGGGATACGCAGTATTTT
>TRBJ1-2|.|.|TRBV7-9
CASSLASDVNYGYTF
TGTGCCAGCAGCTTAGCTTCAGATGTTAACTATGGCTACACCTTC
>TRBJ1-3|once|.|TRBV30
CACQGSGNTIYF
TGTGCCTGCCAGGGGAGCGGAAACACCATATATTTT
>TRBJ2-1|.|TRBD2|TRBV5-6
CASSPDRLAGGFNEQFF
TGTGCCAGCAGCCCCGATAGACTAGCGGGAGGGTTCAATGAGCAGTTCTTC
>TRBJ1-6|.|.|TRBV30
CAWSRQEDSPLHF
TGTGCCTGGAGTAGACAGGAGGATTCACCCCTCCACTTT
>TRBJ1-3|.|.|TRBV9
CASSSRAVSGNTIYF
TGTGCCAGCAGCTCGAGGGCGGTCTCTGGAAACACCATATATTTT
>TRBJ2-2|.|.|TRBV4-2
CASSQGDTTGELFF
TGTGCCAGCAGCCAAGGGGACACCACCGGGGAGCTGTTTTTT
>TRBJ2-1|.|.|TRBV7-2
CASSQQAGEFEQFF
TGTGCCAGCAGCCAACAAGCGGGCGAATTTGAGCAGTTCTTC
>TRBJ2-7|.|.|TRBV27
CASSRTGAYEQYF
TGTGCCAGCAGTCGTACTGGAGCCTACGAGCAGTACTTC
>TRBJ2-3|once|TRBD2|TRBV6-1
CASSEQGLAGSPLAQYF
TGTGCCAGCAGTGAACAGGGACTAGCGGGGAGTCCCCTCGCGCAGTATTTT
>TRBJ1-2|few|.|TRBV19
CASSIQGWYGYTF
TGTGCCAGTAGTATACAGGGATGGTATGGCTACACCTTC
>TRBJ1-5|.|.|TRBV19
CASSISQTMNQPQHF
TGTGCCAGTAGTATCTCACAGACTATGAATCAGCCCCAGCATTTT
>TRBJ2-7|.|.|TRBV6-6
CASSYRQGAYEQYF
TGTGCCAGCAGTTACAGGCAGGGCGCCTACGAGCAGTACTTC
>TRBJ1-2|.|TRBD1|TRBV7-9
CASSAAQGRSYGYTF
TGTGCCAGCAGCGCCGCACAGGGGCGCTCCTATGGCTACACCTTC
>TRBJ1-2|.|TRBD1|TRBV27
CASSRGQPNYGYTF
TGTGCCAGCAGCAGGGGACAGCCTAACTATGGCTACACCTTC
>TRBJ2-7|.|TRBD1|TRBV5-1
CASRPRTGTYEQYF
TGCGCCAGCAGACCGAGGACAGGAACCTACGAGCAGTACTTC
>TRBJ1-1|.|.|TRBV10-3
CAISGQGTEAFF
TGTGCCATCAGTGGGCAGGGCACTGAAGCTTTCTTT
>TRBJ2-3|.|TRBD2|TRBV9
CASSVGDYDTQYF
TGTGCCAGCAGCGTAGGGGACTACGATACGCAGTATTTT
>TRBJ2-7|.|.|TRBV6-1
CASSEGATFRDLTYEQYF
TGTGCCAGCAGTGAAGGCGCGACTTTCCGGGACTTAACCTACGAGCAGTACTTC
>TRBJ1-4|.|.|TRBV5-4
CASSLGVRRNEKLFF
TGTGCCAGCAGCTTGGGGGTCAGGAGGAATGAAAAACTGTTTTTT
>TRBJ2-3|few|TRBD2|TRBV7-9
CASSPTGTSGVTDTQYF
TGTGCCAGCAGCCCCACCGGGACTAGCGGGGTTACAGATACGCAGTATTTT
>TRBJ2-3|.|TRBD2|TRBV9
CASSVAGGGTDTQYF
TGTGCCAGCAGCGTAGCGGGAGGCGGCACAGATACGCAGTATTTT
>TRBJ1-5|.|.|TRBV19
CASRQGSGNQPQHF
TGTGCCAGTAGACAGGGAAGCGGCAATCAGCCCCAGCATTTT
>TRBJ2-7|.|TRBD2|TRBV30
CAWTSGRASYEQYF
TGTGCCTGGACTAGCGGGAGGGCTTCCTACGAGCAGTACTTC
>TRBJ1-4|.|.|TRBV27
CASSFGQGTEKLFF
TGTGCCAGCAGTTTTGGCCAGGGGACTGAAAAACTGTTTTTT
>TRBJ1-1|.|.|TRBV5-1
CASSLERRNTEAFF
TGCGCCAGCAGCCTGGAACGCAGGAACACTGAAGCTTTCTTT
>TRBJ1-2|.|.|TRBV6-1
CASSDALEDSGYGYTF
TGTGCCAGCAGTGACGCCCTGGAGGATTCGGGTTATGGCTACACCTTC
>TRBJ1-1|.|TRBD1|TRBV5-1
CASSRLGQGYTEAFF
TGCGCCAGCAGCCGGCTAGGACAGGGGTACACTGAAGCTTTCTTT
>TRBJ1-1|.|.|TRBV5-4
CASSLQGSTEAFF
TGTGCCAGCAGCTTGCAGGGGAGCACTGAAGCTTTCTTT
>TRBJ2-5|.|.|TRBV7-9
CASSSNGGPQETQYF
TGTGCCAGCAGCTCGAACGGGGGGCCTCAAGAGACCCAGTACTTC
>TRBJ2-7|.|.|TRBV7-2
CASSPRLYEQYF
TGTGCCAGCAGCCCGCGACTCTACGAGCAGTACTTC
>TRBJ1-1|few|.|TRBV11-2
CASSPGRGPRSGAFF
TGTGCCAGCAGCCCCGGGCGAGGGCCACGGAGCGGAGCTTTCTTT
>TRBJ2-7|.|TRBD1|TRBV5-1
CASSVGQGQDEQYF
TGCGCCAGCAGCGTAGGACAGGGACAGGACGAGCAGTACTTC
>TRBJ2-1|.|.|TRBV4-1
CASSHPRRVEQFF
TGCGCCAGCAGCCATCCCCGGAGAGTTGAGCAGTTCTTC
>TRBJ2-1|.|TRBD2|TRBV28
CASSSSGLAAYNEQFF
TGTGCCAGCAGTTCCTCAGGACTAGCGGCCTACAATGAGCAGTTCTTC
>TRBJ1-5|once|.|TRBV4-3
CASSQDRTVNQPQHF
TGCGCCAGCAGCCAAGATCGGACAGTCAATCAGCCCCAGCATTTT
>TRBJ2-7|.|.|TRBV23-1
CASSQSPSYEQYF
TGCGCCAGCAGTCAATCTCCATCCTACGAGCAGTACTTC